This TCR beta chain was identified during a study of shared clonotypes between healthy human individuals. The assay ran at deep level. TCRdb keeps only in-frame clones here, not all; method: immunoSEQ multiplex PCR. The data contain some 1.5 million clones, 96% of them singletons. The table lists this clone with a count of one. This sequence was found in a man aged 25 to 40 in good health. Sample: naive CD4+ T cells sorted from blood. As for subset: CD45RA+ positively selected.

CDR3 protein: CASSPVPTGAGGANVLTF. CDR3 in DNA: TGTGCCAGCTCACCAGTCCCGACGGGAGCTGGTGGGGCCAACGTCCTGACTTTC. The rearrangement joins TRBV18 to TRBJ2-6; the D gene is possibly TRBD2 (6 bases). V lost 2 bases, J lost 3 bases, and 17 bases lay in between. Germline values: CDR1 KGHSH, CDR2 LQKENI. The CDR3 sequence is 18 residues long.